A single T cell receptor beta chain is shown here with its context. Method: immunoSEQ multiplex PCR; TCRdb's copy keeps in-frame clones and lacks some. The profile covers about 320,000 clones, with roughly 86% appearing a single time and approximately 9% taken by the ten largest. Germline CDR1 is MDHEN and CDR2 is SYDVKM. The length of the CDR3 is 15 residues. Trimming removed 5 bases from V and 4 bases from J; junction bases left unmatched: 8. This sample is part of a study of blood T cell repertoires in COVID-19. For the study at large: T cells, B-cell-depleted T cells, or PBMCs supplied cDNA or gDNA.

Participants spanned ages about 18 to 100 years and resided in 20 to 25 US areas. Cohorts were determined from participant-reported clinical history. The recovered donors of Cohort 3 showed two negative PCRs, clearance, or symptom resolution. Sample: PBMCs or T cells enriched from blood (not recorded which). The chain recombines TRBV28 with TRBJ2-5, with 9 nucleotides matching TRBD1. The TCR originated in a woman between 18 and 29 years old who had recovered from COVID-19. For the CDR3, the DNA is TGTGCCAGCAGTATCTCCGGGACAGGGCGAGAGACCCAGTACTTC. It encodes CASSISGTGRETQYF.